A single sample is the source of the 29 T cell receptor beta chains below, sequenced in a study of T cell responses to AZD1222 COVID-19 vaccine. Clones were sequenced by immunoSEQ multiplex PCR, and TCRdb holds only the in-frame ones, with some missing. This sample yields 150,000 to 200,000 clones, of which 90% to 95% are seen a single time; approximately 9.6% belongs to the top ten. The source material was peripheral blood, sampled on day 0 of AZD1222 vaccination. Every receptor here comes from an adult in good health.

In its sample, this clone was seen a few times. The V gene is TRBV5-4, the J gene TRBJ2-1, with 8 bases that match TRBD2. V was clipped by 6 bases and J by 6 bases; unmatched bases: 17. The CDR3 has 17 amino acids. The germline V gene encodes CDR1 SGHNT and CDR2 YYREEE (reference sequence). In DNA, the CDR3 is TGTGCCAGCACCCGATCGGGGGGCGGGAGGCCGGGCAATGAGCAGTTCTTC. Translated: CASTRSGGGRPGNEQFF. Full variable domain (rest looked up from reference TRBV5-4 and TRBJ2-1): ETGVTQSPTHLIKTRGQQVTLRCSSQSGHNTVSWYQQALGQGPQFIFQYYREEENGRGNFPPRFSGLQFPNYSSELNVNALELDDSALYLCASTRSGGGRPGNEQFFGPGTRLTVL.

The chain uses TRBV19 and TRBJ1-5; 8 bases match TRBD1. Per the germline V gene, CDR1 is LNHDA and CDR2 is SQIVND (reference sequence). Trimming removed 2 bases from V and 6 bases from J; junction bases left unmatched: 3. The CDR3 length is 14 residues. CDR3 protein: CASSIQQGGQPQHF. The DNA of the CDR3 is TGTGCCAGTAGTATACAACAGGGGGGTCAGCCCCAGCATTTT.

CDR3 loop: CASSQEGQLSNTGELFF. DNA for the CDR3: TGTGCCAGCAGCCAAGAGGGACAGCTCTCGAACACCGGGGAGCTGTTTTTT. The chain joins TRBV28 to TRBJ2-2, with 7 bases matching TRBD1. The CDR3 is made up of 17 amino acids. Germline lookup yields CDR1 MDHEN and CDR2 SYDVKM. J lost 0 bases, V lost 6 bases, and 10 bases had no gene match.

This chain uses TRBV9 with TRBJ1-4; D is undetermined. Germline assignment: CDR1 SGDLS and CDR2 YYNGEE. The CDR3 is made up of 14 amino acids. Deletions cut 0 bases from V and 5 bases from J, with 8 bases between. CDR3 sequence: CASSVGSLNEKLFF. The CDR3 bases are TGTGCCAGCAGCGTAGGTTCGCTGAATGAAAAACTGTTTTTT.

The chain is built from TRBV18 and TRBJ2-3; D not resolved. The CDR3 runs to 13 residues. Trimming took off 2 bases at V and 0 bases at J, with 3 bases between the two ends. Germline CDR1 is KGHSH and CDR2 is LQKENI. This CDR3 is CASSPGSTDTQYF. For the CDR3, the DNA is TGTGCCAGCTCACCAGGGAGCACAGATACGCAGTATTTT.

The chain links TRBV27 to TRBJ2-7; D gene uncertain. V was pared by 4 bases and J by 0 bases, with 4 bases between. CDR3 length: 12 amino acids. From germline, CDR1 is MNHEY and CDR2 SMNVEV (reference sequence). CDR3 bases: TGTGCCAGCAGTTCCAGCTCCTACGAGCAGTACTTC. It translates to CASSSSSYEQYF.

The V gene is TRBV28, the J gene TRBJ1-3; 7 nucleotides agree with TRBD1. Germline CDR1 is MDHEN and CDR2 is SYDVKM. The V segment lost 5 bases and the J segment 2 bases; nucleotides outside the gene matches: 6. The CDR3 sequence is 15 residues long. As DNA, the CDR3 is TGTGCCAGCAGTCCCGACAGGGCCCCTGGAAACACCATATATTTT. As protein: CASSPDRAPGNTIYF. Filled out from reference TRBV28 and TRBJ1-3, the complete variable domain reads DVKVTQSSRYLVKRTGEKVFLECVQDMDHENMFWYRQDPGLGLRLIYFSYDVKMKEKGDIPEGYSVSREKKERFSLILESASTNQTSMYLCASSPDRAPGNTIYFGEGSWLTVV.

This rearrangement joins TRBV5-1 to TRBJ2-7, with no clear D. V gave up 0 bases and J gave up 0 bases, with 10 bases separating them. This CDR3 has 15 residues. Germline V gene lookup returns CDR1 SGHRS and CDR2 YFSETQ. This chain's CDR3 is CASSLEGLSSYEQYF. The CDR3 DNA is TGCGCCAGCAGCTTGGAGGGATTAAGCTCCTACGAGCAGTACTTC.

This chain uses TRBV7-2 with TRBJ2-1, with 7 bases matching TRBD1. CDR3 length: 16 amino acids. Trimming took 5 bases from V and 4 from J; bases not matched to a gene: 11. CDR1 and CDR2 (germline): SGHTA, FQGNSA. CDR3 DNA: TGTGCCAGCAGCCCTCGACAGGGACCGGCTTACAATGAGCAGTTCTTC. It yields the protein CASSPRQGPAYNEQFF.

The chain is built from TRBV9 and TRBJ1-6, with a tentative D call TRBD1 (5 bases). This CDR3 is built from 16 residues. V was trimmed by 0 bases and J by 5 bases, leaving 12 bases between them. The germline CDR1 and CDR2 sequences are SGDLS and YYNGEE. The DNA of the CDR3 is TGTGCCAGCAGCGTAGGTGGGGGTTCGGATAATTCACCCCTCCACTTT. This encodes CASSVGGGSDNSPLHF.

The V gene is TRBV10-3, the J gene TRBJ1-5; perhaps TRBD1 as D (6 bases). The CDR3 extends over 12 amino acids. The V gene's germline CDR1 is ENHRY and CDR2 SYGVKD. Between the trimmed V and J ends, which lost 11 bases and 5 bases, there was a span of 13 bases. As DNA, the CDR3 is TGTGCCGCAGGGGCCTATGATCAGCCCCAGCATTTT. Translated: CAAGAYDQPQHF.

The chain couples TRBV5-5 to TRBJ1-2; tentative D call: TRBD1 (6 bases). The CDR3 totals 14 residues. CDR1 and CDR2 (germline): SGHKS, YYEKEE (reference sequence). The V gene lost 5 bases and the J gene lost 2 bases, with 13 bases spanning the gap. This chain's CDR3 is CASSPGGLNYGYTF. DNA for the CDR3: TGTGCCAGCAGTCCGGGGGGGCTCAACTATGGCTACACCTTC.

The CDR3 protein is CASQGVGGYTF. The DNA for the CDR3 is TGTGCCAGTCAGGGAGTAGGAGGCTACACCTTC. The chain couples TRBV28 to TRBJ1-2, with D perhaps matching TRBD1 (5 bases). The germline V gene encodes CDR1 MDHEN and CDR2 SYDVKM. The V end was cut by 9 bases, the J end by 8 bases, with 13 bases between. The CDR3 is made up of 11 amino acids.

In nucleotides, the CDR3 is TGTGCCAGCAGTTGGAACAGGGGGTACGAGCAGTACTTC. Protein product: CASSWNRGYEQYF. The gene calls are TRBV6-5 and TRBJ2-7, with 8 bases aligning to TRBD1. The CDR3 sequence is 13 residues long. The J segment lost 4 bases and the V segment lost 4 bases, leaving 3 bases of the junction unmatched. Germline CDR1 reads MNHEY; CDR2 reads SVGAGI.

V is TRBV14 and J is TRBJ2-4, with D maybe TRBD1 (6 bases). The CDR3 extends over 16 amino acids. Germline CDR1 and CDR2: SGHDN and FVKESK. The V and J ends lost 0 bases and 3 bases respectively, with 12 bases between them. CDR3: CASSQERTEYKNIQYF. The CDR3 nucleotides are TGTGCCAGCAGCCAAGAAAGGACAGAATACAAAAACATTCAGTACTTC.

V is TRBV9 and J is TRBJ2-7; no firm D call. This CDR3 is 15 amino acids long. The germline V gene encodes CDR1 SGDLS and CDR2 YYNGEE. Trimming cost V 0 bases and J 5 bases, with 15 bases left between them. CDR3 region: CASSVGGTLTHEQYF. The CDR3 DNA is TGTGCCAGCAGCGTAGGAGGAACACTCACTCACGAGCAGTACTTC.

The V and J genes are TRBV5-4 and TRBJ2-3; TRBD1 aligns across 8 bases. The CDR3 is 16 amino acids. Per germline, CDR1 SGHNT and CDR2 YYREEE (reference sequence). J lost 1 base, V lost 4 bases, and 8 bases had no gene match. CDR3 residues: CASSDRTGLGTDTQYF. The CDR3 coding sequence is TGTGCCAGCAGCGATCGGACAGGGTTAGGCACAGATACGCAGTATTTT.

To note about this clone: The same CDR3 can be traced to other DNA sequences in this sample. This rearrangement joins TRBV3-1 (or the pseudogene TRBV3-2) to TRBJ2-1; D unresolved. Deletions cut 0 bases from V and 10 bases from J, with 10 bases between. The CDR3 is 13 residues long. Germline CDR1 LGHDT, CDR2 YNNKEL (reference sequence). The CDR3 DNA sequence: TGTGCCAGCAGCCAAGATGGCCCCGCGGAGCAGTTCTTC. Its protein is CASSQDGPAEQFF.

This clone was picked up a small number of times. J is TRBJ1-4 and V is TRBV9, with D unresolved. Germline V gives CDR1 SGDLS, CDR2 YYNGEE. With 0 bases removed from V and 8 bases from J, the gap between germline ends came to 11 bases. The CDR3 has 14 amino acids. The CDR3 sequence is CASSVGLGEEKLFF. In DNA, the CDR3 is TGTGCCAGCAGCGTAGGACTTGGGGAAGAAAAACTGTTTTTT.

This clone was observed a few times. The rearrangement uses TRBV6-2 or TRBV6-3 and TRBJ2-1; TRBD2 aligns across 12 bases. The V gene's germline CDR1 is MNHEY and CDR2 SVGEGT. The CDR3 totals 16 residues. V shed 2 bases and J 6 bases; nucleotides not matched to a gene: 5. DNA of the CDR3: TGTGCCAGCAGTTACCGACTAGCGGGAGAAAGCAATGAGCAGTTCTTC. Translation: CASSYRLAGESNEQFF.

V and J are TRBV4-2 and TRBJ2-2; D is ambiguous. Germline CDR1 LGHNA, CDR2 YNFKEQ. This CDR3 contains 13 residues. V was shortened by 1 base and J by 3 bases, with 3 bases between the two germline ends. CDR3 nucleotide sequence: TGTGCCAGCAGCCAAGCGTACACCGGGGAGCTGTTTTTT. Translation gives CASSQAYTGELFF.

This rearrangement joins TRBV4-2 to TRBJ1-6; 7 nucleotides agree with TRBD1. The junction had 4 bases not matched to a gene; V was cut back by 2 bases and J by 6 bases. Germline CDR1 reads LGHNA; CDR2 reads YNFKEQ. This CDR3 contains 15 residues. The CDR3 region has the DNA TGTGCCAGCAGCCAATACAGGGGAGGTAATTCACCCCTCCACTTT. Its protein is CASSQYRGGNSPLHF.

This chain joins TRBV7-5 and TRBJ2-1; the table's D call, TRBD2, was not checked against the DNA. TRBV7-5 is a known pseudogene. The CDR3 spans 17 residues. The CDR3 loop reads CASLGLGVTSSYNEQFF. The DNA for the CDR3 is TGTGCCAGCCTAGGACTAGGGGTAACGAGCTCCTACAATGAGCAGTTCTTC.

This chain joins TRBV24-1 and TRBJ2-1; 9 bases match TRBD1. The CDR3 length is 17 residues. Germline CDR1 KGHDR, CDR2 SFDVKD. V dropped 6 bases and J dropped 5; count of bases not matched to a gene: 13. CDR3 nucleotides: TGTGCCACCAGTAGCTCCGGGACAGGGTTTAGGAACAATGAGCAGTTCTTC. It translates to CATSSSGTGFRNNEQFF.

This sequence joins TRBV28 and TRBJ1-1, with D maybe TRBD1 (5 bases). Germline V gives CDR1 MDHEN, CDR2 SYDVKM. The CDR3 has 15 residues. V lost 2 bases and J lost 3, with 13 bases in between. The CDR3 loop reads CASSLNRRKDTEAFF. CDR3 coding DNA: TGTGCCAGCAGTTTAAACAGGAGGAAAGACACTGAAGCTTTCTTT. The complete variable domain, with remaining parts taken from reference TRBV28 and TRBJ1-1, reads DVKVTQSSRYLVKRTGEKVFLECVQDMDHENMFWYRQDPGLGLRLIYFSYDVKMKEKGDIPEGYSVSREKKERFSLILESASTNQTSMYLCASSLNRRKDTEAFFGQGTRLTVV.

The rearrangement uses TRBV2 and TRBJ2-3, with 12 bases that match TRBD2. This CDR3 comprises 15 residues. V shed 9 bases and J 4 bases; nucleotides not matched to a gene: 8. The germline gives CDR1 SNHLY, CDR2 FYNNEI. The CDR3: CASGSSGRASDTQYF. The CDR3 nucleotides are TGTGCCAGTGGATCTAGCGGGAGGGCCTCAGATACGCAGTATTTT.

The chain employs TRBV5-1 and TRBJ2-3; possibly TRBD1 for D (7 bases). Trimming cost V 4 bases and J 2 bases, with 17 bases left between them. The V gene's germline CDR1 is SGHRS and CDR2 YFSETQ. The length of the CDR3 is 16 residues. The CDR3 coding sequence is TGCGCCAGCAGCCCCCAGCCAGGGGGGTTCACAGATACGCAGTATTTT. Its translation is CASSPQPGGFTDTQYF.

J is TRBJ2-5 and V is TRBV12-3 or TRBV12-4; D might be TRBD1 (6 bases). The germline V and J ends were trimmed by 8 bases and 2 bases, with 12 bases remaining between them. The CDR3 extends over 13 amino acids. The CDR3 bases are TGTGCCAGCCTCGACAGGTGGCAAGAGACCCAGTACTTC. Translating gives CASLDRWQETQYF.

V and J are TRBV10-3 and TRBJ2-1, with TRBD2 matching over 11 bases. Trimming took 6 bases from V and 2 from J; bases not matched to a gene: 3. The CDR3 extends over 15 amino acids. Germline V gene data show CDR1 as ENHRY and CDR2 as SYGVKD. Here the CDR3 DNA reads TGTGCCATCAGCACTAGCGGGAGTACCTACAATGAGCAGTTCTTC. The encoded protein is CAISTSGSTYNEQFF.